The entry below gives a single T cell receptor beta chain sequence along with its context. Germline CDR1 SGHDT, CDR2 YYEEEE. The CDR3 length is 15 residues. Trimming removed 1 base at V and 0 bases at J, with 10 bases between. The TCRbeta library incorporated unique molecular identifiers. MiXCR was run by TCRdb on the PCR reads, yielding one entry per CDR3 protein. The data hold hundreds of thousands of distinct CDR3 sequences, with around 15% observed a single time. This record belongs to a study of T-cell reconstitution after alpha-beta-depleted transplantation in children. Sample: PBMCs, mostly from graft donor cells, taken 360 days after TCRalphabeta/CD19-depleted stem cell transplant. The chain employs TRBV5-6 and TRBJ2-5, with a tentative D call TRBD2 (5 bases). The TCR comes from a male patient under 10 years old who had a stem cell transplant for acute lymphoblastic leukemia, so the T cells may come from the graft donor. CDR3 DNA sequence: TGTGCCAGCAGCTTGCGGGAAGCGTACCAAGAGACCCAGTACTTC. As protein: CASSLREAYQETQYF.